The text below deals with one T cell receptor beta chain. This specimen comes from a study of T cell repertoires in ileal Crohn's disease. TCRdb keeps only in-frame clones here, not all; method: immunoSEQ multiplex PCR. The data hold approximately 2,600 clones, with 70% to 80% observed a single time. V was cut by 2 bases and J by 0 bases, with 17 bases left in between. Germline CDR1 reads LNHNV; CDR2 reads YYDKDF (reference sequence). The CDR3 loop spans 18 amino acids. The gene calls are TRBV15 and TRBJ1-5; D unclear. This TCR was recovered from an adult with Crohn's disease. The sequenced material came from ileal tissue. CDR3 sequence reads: CATSRWAHHTYSNQPQHF. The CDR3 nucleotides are TGTGCCACCAGCAGATGGGCCCATCACACCTATAGCAATCAGCCCCAGCATTTT.